This T cell receptor (beta chain) was sequenced during a study of cytomegalovirus exposure and HLA in healthy donors. Points from the study as a whole: Reportedly, HLA-A and HLA-B alleles of most subjects were accurately predicted from TCR beta. Reported results showed that the classifier diagnosed cytomegalovirus status with high specificity and sensitivity. Being indistinguishable, some V segments were excluded, TRBV6-2 and TRBV6-3 among them. Cytomegalovirus association was listed for about 150 TCR beta chains.

The germline CDR1 and CDR2 sequences are MNHEY and SMNVEV (reference sequence). Trimming stripped 4 bases from V and 3 bases from J, with 4 bases between. The CDR3 is 11 amino acids. The PCR made use of 60 Vbeta and 13 Jbeta primers. TCRdb's table, derived via immunoSEQ multiplex PCR, lists solely in-frame clones and lacks some. The repertoire has 150,000 to 200,000 clones, around three quarters of them found once; the top ten carry roughly 2%. As for this clone: Its cognate antigen is unknown.

The source of this sequence is a man aged 25-45 years in good health and CMV-seronegative. The rearrangement links TRBV27 to TRBJ2-7, with D unclear. Sequenced: PBMCs. The CDR3 coding sequence is TGTGCCAGCAGTTATAACTACGAGCAGTACTTC. Encoded protein: CASSYNYEQYF.